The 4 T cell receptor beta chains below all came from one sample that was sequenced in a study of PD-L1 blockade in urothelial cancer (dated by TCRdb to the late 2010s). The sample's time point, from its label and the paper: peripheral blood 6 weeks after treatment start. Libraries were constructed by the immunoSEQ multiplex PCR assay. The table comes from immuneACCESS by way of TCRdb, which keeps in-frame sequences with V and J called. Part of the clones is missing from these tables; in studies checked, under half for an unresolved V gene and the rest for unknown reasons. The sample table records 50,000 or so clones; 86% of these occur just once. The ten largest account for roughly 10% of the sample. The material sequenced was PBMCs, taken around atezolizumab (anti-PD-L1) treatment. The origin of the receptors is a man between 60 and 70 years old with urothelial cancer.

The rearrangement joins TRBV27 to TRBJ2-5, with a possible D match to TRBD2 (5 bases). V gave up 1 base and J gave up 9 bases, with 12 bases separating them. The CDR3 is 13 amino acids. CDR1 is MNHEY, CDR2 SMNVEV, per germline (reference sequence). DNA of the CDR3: TGTGCCAGCAGTTTATTGCCCCGGGGTGCCCAGTACTTC. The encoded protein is CASSLLPRGAQYF.

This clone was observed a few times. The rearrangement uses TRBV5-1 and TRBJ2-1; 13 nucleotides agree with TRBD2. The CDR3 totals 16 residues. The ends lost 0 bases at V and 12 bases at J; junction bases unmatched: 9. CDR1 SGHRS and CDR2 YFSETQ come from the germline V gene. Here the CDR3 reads CASSLELGLAGFRQFF. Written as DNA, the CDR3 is TGCGCCAGCAGCTTGGAACTGGGACTAGCGGGGTTTAGGCAGTTCTTC.

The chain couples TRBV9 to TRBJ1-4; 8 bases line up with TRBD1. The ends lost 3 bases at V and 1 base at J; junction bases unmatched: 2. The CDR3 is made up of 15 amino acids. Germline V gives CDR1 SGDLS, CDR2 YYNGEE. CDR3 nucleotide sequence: TGTGCCAGCAGCGCCGACAGGGGAACTAATGAAAAACTGTTTTTT. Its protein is CASSADRGTNEKLFF.

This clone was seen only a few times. The CDR3 loop reads CAWSLGGTNRNTIYF. The CDR3 DNA reads as TGTGCCTGGAGTTTGGGGGGAACTAACCGAAACACCATATATTTT. The chain uses TRBV30 and TRBJ1-3; D may be TRBD1 (5 bases). In germline, CDR1 is GTSNPN, CDR2 SVGIG (reference sequence). Trimming removed 2 bases at V and 5 bases at J, with 16 bases between. This CDR3 is built from 15 residues. Complete variable domain (other parts from reference TRBV30 and TRBJ1-3): SQTIHQWPATLVQPVGSPLSLECTVEGTSNPNLYWYRQAAGRGLQLLFYSVGIGQISSEVPQNLSASRPQDRQFILSSKKLLLSDSGFYLCAWSLGGTNRNTIYFGEGSWLTVV.